This TCR beta chain was recovered during a study of blood T cell repertoires in COVID-19. Study-wide context: COVID-19 samples collected from the United States, Italy and Spain covered acute and convalescent phases. PBMCs, B-cell-depleted T cells, or T cells provided the cDNA or gDNA that made up the material.

This CDR3 contains 16 residues. The V and J ends lost 5 bases and 2 bases respectively, with 16 bases between them. The germline CDR1 and CDR2 sequences are MDHEN and SYDVKM. Authors' data handling: How many nucleated cells were present was estimated from reference gene primer amplification. The assay was immunoSEQ multiplex PCR, and TCRdb's table has in-frame clones only and misses some. V and J calls and clone size come straight from that table; D and trimming were deduced from the DNA. The sample lists some 310,000 clones; around 87% were seen once. This clone was picked up one time. The chain joins TRBV28 to TRBJ1-5; perhaps TRBD1 as D (6 bases). The clonotype originates from a man aged 45-60 years with active or convalescent COVID-19. Sequencing was done on a sample of peripheral blood. CDR3 coding DNA: TGTGCCAGCAGTCCCCCCCAATACAGGGGCAATCAGCCCCAGCATTTT. It encodes CASSPPQYRGNQPQHF. Together with reference TRBV28 and TRBJ1-5, the CDR3 gives the full variable domain: DVKVTQSSRYLVKRTGEKVFLECVQDMDHENMFWYRQDPGLGLRLIYFSYDVKMKEKGDIPEGYSVSREKKERFSLILESASTNQTSMYLCASSPPQYRGNQPQHFGDGTRLSIL.